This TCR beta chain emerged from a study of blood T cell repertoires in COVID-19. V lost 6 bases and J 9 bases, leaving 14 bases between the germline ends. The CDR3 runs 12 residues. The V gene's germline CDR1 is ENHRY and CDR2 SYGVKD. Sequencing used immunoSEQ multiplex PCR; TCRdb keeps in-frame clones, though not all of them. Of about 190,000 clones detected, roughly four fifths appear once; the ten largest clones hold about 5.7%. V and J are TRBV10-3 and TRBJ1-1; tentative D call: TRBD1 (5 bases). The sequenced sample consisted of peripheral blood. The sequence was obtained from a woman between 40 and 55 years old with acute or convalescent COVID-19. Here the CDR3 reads CAIRGGTVKAFF. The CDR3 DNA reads TGTGCCATCAGAGGAGGGACGGTCAAAGCTTTCTTT.